This is a list of T cell receptor beta chains from one sample in a study of vaccination and CD4 T cells after COVID-19. Antigens of these TCRs are unknown. Using its own MiXCR run on the PCR reads, TCRdb lists one record per CDR3 protein. The sample yields thousands of distinct CDR3 sequences, roughly 42% seen once. The sample taken for sequencing was CD4+ T cells from blood, cultured in vitro. The receptors were sampled from a human donor in good health. The CDR3 runs from the conserved cysteine through the conserved F or W. The D gene is left open where the match is weak. Clone size is not always given. Where it is, it says once, few, many or a class for expanded clones.

clone size	V gene	J gene	D gene	CDR3 protein	CDR3 DNA
few	TRBV19	TRBJ1-5	.	CASTHDRSNQPQHF	TGTGCCAGCACTCACGACAGGAGCAATCAGCCCCAGCATTTT
.	TRBV11-2	TRBJ2-5	.	CASSLSGLETQYF	TGTGCCAGCAGCTTATCTGGGCTGGAGACCCAGTACTTC
few	TRBV7-2	TRBJ2-5	.	CASSSLGPQETQYF	TGTGCCAGCAGCTCTCTGGGGCCCCAAGAGACCCAGTACTTC
.	TRBV19	TRBJ2-3	.	CASTLSRGDTQYF	TGTGCCAGTACTCTATCACGGGGGGATACGCAGTATTTT
.	TRBV30	TRBJ1-2	.	CAWNFRGKDGYTF	TGTGCCTGGAACTTTCGGGGGAAGGACGGCTACACCTTC
few	TRBV5-1	TRBJ1-2	.	CASSSGQQYGYTF	TGCGCCAGCAGCTCTGGGCAGCAGTATGGCTACACCTTC
once	TRBV2	TRBJ1-1	TRBD1	CASSAGQGRAFF	TGTGCCAGCAGTGCGGGACAGGGTCGCGCTTTCTTT
.	TRBV5-1	TRBJ2-3	TRBD2	CATKLTSGTDTQYF	TGCGCCACCAAGTTGACTAGCGGGACAGATACGCAGTATTTT
once	TRBV6-5	TRBJ2-7	TRBD1	CASSYSKTTGGYEQYF	TGTGCCAGCAGTTACTCCAAAACGACAGGGGGCTACGAGCAGTACTTC
.	TRBV6-2/TRBV6-3	TRBJ2-3	TRBD2	CASSYLTGTSGPLSTDTQYF	TGTGCCAGCAGTTACTTAACCGGGACTAGCGGGCCACTAAGCACAGATACGCAGTATTTT
few	TRBV19	TRBJ1-1	TRBD1	CASSIGQTGLTEAFF	TGTGCCAGTAGTATAGGACAGACAGGGCTCACTGAAGCTTTCTTT
.	TRBV6-5	TRBJ2-5	.	CASSYAVAERTQYF	TGTGCCAGCAGTTACGCGGTAGCGGAAAGGACCCAGTACTTC
.	TRBV28	TRBJ1-2	.	CASIPGGSHYGYTF	TGTGCCAGCATCCCCGGGGGCTCGCACTATGGCTACACCTTC
few	TRBV30	TRBJ1-1	.	CAWSGGGTEAFF	TGTGCCTGGAGTGGGGGGGGCACTGAAGCTTTCTTT
few	TRBV6-1	TRBJ1-5	TRBD1	CASSEAEGARGNQPQHF	TGTGCCAGCAGTGAAGCGGAGGGGGCGCGGGGTAATCAGCCCCAGCATTTT
few	TRBV7-9	TRBJ2-7	.	CASSASAAGGEQYF	TGTGCCAGCAGCGCCTCGGCGGCCGGTGGGGAGCAGTACTTC
few	TRBV11-2	TRBJ2-7	TRBD2	CASSTGLAYEQYF	TGTGCCAGCAGCACGGGACTAGCCTACGAGCAGTACTTC
few	TRBV19	TRBJ2-7	.	CASSPQGYEQYF	TGTGCCAGTAGCCCGCAGGGTTACGAGCAGTACTTC
.	TRBV11-2	TRBJ1-2	.	CASSKAGTITDGYTF	TGTGCCAGCAGCAAAGCCGGGACTATTACCGACGGCTACACCTTC
few	TRBV2	TRBJ2-5	TRBD2	CASSAPLAGRGKTQYF	TGTGCCAGCAGCGCTCCACTAGCGGGGAGAGGAAAGACCCAGTACTTC
medium-sized	TRBV27	TRBJ1-5	.	CASSLSGAWGPSNQPQHF	TGTGCCAGCAGTTTATCGGGGGCATGGGGCCCGAGCAATCAGCCCCAGCATTTT
once	TRBV19	TRBJ1-5	.	CASSIADSNQPQHF	TGTGCCAGTAGTATTGCGGACAGCAATCAGCCCCAGCATTTT
.	TRBV7-2	TRBJ2-7	TRBD1	CASSQVGTGGSEQYF	TGTGCCAGCAGCCAGGTGGGGACAGGGGGTTCCGAGCAGTACTTC
.	TRBV6-1	TRBJ1-6	TRBD1	CASSPTGQGASSYNSPLHF	TGTGCCAGCAGCCCCACCGGACAGGGGGCAAGCTCCTATAATTCACCCCTCCACTTT
few	TRBV5-8	TRBJ2-3	.	CASSFPLAASTDTQYF	TGTGCCAGCAGCTTTCCGCTAGCCGCGAGCACAGATACGCAGTATTTT
few	TRBV6-2/TRBV6-3	TRBJ1-5	TRBD1	CASSYRDRVINQPQHF	TGTGCCAGCAGTTACCGGGACAGGGTTATCAATCAGCCCCAGCATTTT
.	TRBV20-1	TRBJ1-2	.	CSAGTGGGNYGYTF	TGCAGTGCTGGGACTGGGGGAGGCAACTATGGCTACACCTTC
.	TRBV12-3/TRBV12-4	TRBJ1-2	.	CASSSSTVRANYGYTF	TGTGCCAGCAGTTCCTCGACAGTTCGTGCTAACTATGGCTACACCTTC
.	TRBV19	TRBJ2-1	TRBD2	CASSIGSGRGDEQFF	TGTGCCAGTAGTATAGGCAGCGGGAGGGGGGATGAGCAGTTCTTC
few	TRBV24-1	TRBJ2-5	TRBD1	CATSDPTGVVETQYF	TGTGCCACCAGTGATCCGACAGGGGTGGTGGAGACCCAGTACTTC
few	TRBV6-1	TRBJ1-2	.	CASRSDGRGTTYGYTF	TGTGCCAGCAGGTCGGACGGACGAGGTACCACCTATGGCTACACCTTC
.	TRBV7-4	TRBJ2-1	.	CASSLHNRQFHNEQFF	TGTGCCAGCAGCCTACACAACCGTCAATTTCACAATGAGCAGTTCTTC
few	TRBV6-7	TRBJ1-1	.	CASSYWALPKLNTEAFF	TGTGCCAGCAGTTACTGGGCCCTACCAAAATTGAACACTGAAGCTTTCTTT
.	TRBV10-3	TRBJ1-5	TRBD1	CAISESGKGAKSNQPQHF	TGTGCCATCAGTGAGTCCGGAAAGGGGGCGAAAAGCAATCAGCCCCAGCATTTT
.	TRBV7-9	TRBJ2-3	.	CASSLHGGADTQYF	TGTGCCAGCAGCCTTCACGGTGGGGCAGATACGCAGTATTTT